This T cell receptor (beta chain) was identified in a study of cytomegalovirus exposure and HLA in healthy donors. Study-level background: Inside one of the first data releases sat around 85 million unique TCRs taken from HLA-typed donors. Broader study findings: A missense variant in DCLRE1C was later tied to TCR beta V- and J-gene trimming.

PCR used 60 Vbeta primers and 13 Jbeta primers. Profiling relied on immunoSEQ multiplex PCR, and the TCRdb table lists in-frame clones only, not all of them. Found here are roughly 200,000 clones, 70% to 85% of them singletons; the top ten hold roughly 3.5%. About this clone itself: Its matching antigen is unknown.

Germline V lookup: CDR1 MNHEY, CDR2 SMNVEV (reference sequence). Losses at the gene ends were 8 bases for V and 4 bases for J; bases not matched to a gene: 10. The CDR3 runs 14 residues. Donors in the study were healthy people who gave bone marrow. Sequencing was performed on PBMCs. The rearrangement links TRBV27 to TRBJ2-7; 8 positions agree with TRBD1. This TCR derives from a woman aged 55-75 years in good health and CMV-seropositive. CDR3 nucleotide sequence: TGTGCCAGCGCCGACAGGGGAGTAATATACGAGCAGTACTTC. This gives the protein CASADRGVIYEQYF.